These 20 T cell receptor beta chains were all obtained from the same sample, sequenced in a study of human T cells and chemical hapten exposure. TCRdb called the RACE reads again in MiXCR, with one record for every CDR3 protein. The data contain some 84,000 distinct CDR3 sequences, 8.5% of them seen just once; the ten biggest clones take up 2% to 3%. As for time point: pre-sensitization, week 0. The treatment is: therapeutic diphenylcyclopropenone sensitization with weekly scalp DPC. The source was whole blood, collected in connection with sensitization to the hapten diphenylcyclopropenone (DPC). Receptors originate from a man aged 40-49 years with alopecia areata. Some clones in this sample may be carry-over from other donors' samples.

The genes are TRBV29-1 and TRBJ2-5; 10 bases map to TRBD2. With V trimmed by 6 bases and J by 4 bases, 8 bases remained unmatched. In germline, CDR1 is SQVTM, CDR2 ANQGSEA. The CDR3 runs 14 residues. This CDR3 is CSVSPSGSGETQYF. The DNA for the CDR3 is TGCAGCGTCTCCCCTAGCGGGAGCGGAGAGACCCAGTACTTC. Full variable domain (remainder filled in from reference TRBV29-1 and TRBJ2-5): SAVISQKPSRDICQRGTSLTIQCQVDSQVTMMFWYRQQPGQSLTLIATANQGSEATYESGFVIDKFPISRPNLTFSTLTVSNMSPEDSSIYLCSVSPSGSGETQYFGPGTRLLVL.

This chain connects TRBV7-8 to TRBJ2-3; D might be TRBD1 (5 bases). The CDR3 has 16 amino acids. Germline V CDR1 and CDR2: SGHVS, FQNEAQ. Trimming stripped 2 bases from V and 5 bases from J, with 17 bases between. CDR3 loop: CASSLRRDTNIDTQYF. In DNA, the CDR3 is TGTGCCAGCAGCTTACGCAGGGATACTAATATAGATACGCAGTATTTT.

This clonotype was observed at least ten times. J is TRBJ1-5 and V is TRBV28; 9 bases are shared with TRBD1. J was trimmed by 2 bases and V by 5 bases; bases with no gene match: 25. CDR3 length equals 22 residues. Germline CDR1 and CDR2: MDHEN and SYDVKM. DNA for the CDR3: TGTGCCAGCAGTCCCGTCACCTACCCGGGACAGGGCCCATTAAAGCGCAATCAGCCCCAGCATTTT. This encodes CASSPVTYPGQGPLKRNQPQHF.

This clonotype was recorded many times. The J gene is TRBJ1-2, the V gene TRBV7-9, with a possible D match to TRBD1 (5 bases). The ends were cut back, 7 bases at V and 3 bases at J, with 18 bases in the middle. CDR1 is SEHNR and CDR2 is FQNEAQ in the germline V gene (reference sequence). The CDR3 has 15 amino acids. CDR3 sequence reads: CASTESILGDYGYTF. DNA for the CDR3: TGTGCCAGCACTGAGTCCATTTTAGGGGACTATGGCTACACCTTC.

V is TRBV29-1 and J is TRBJ1-2, with TRBD1 as a possible D gene (6 bases). V lost 4 bases to trimming and J lost 5 bases, with 14 bases between them. The CDR3 contains 13 residues. Germline values: CDR1 SQVTM, CDR2 ANQGSEA. The CDR3 region is CSVVLGTLYGYTF. The CDR3 nucleotides read TGCAGCGTTGTCCTTGGGACACTTTATGGCTACACCTTC.

This clonotype was detected many times. The chain couples TRBV29-1 to TRBJ2-3; D unclear. Per germline, CDR1 SQVTM and CDR2 ANQGSEA. Trimming took off 7 bases at V and 4 bases at J, with 0 bases between the two ends. The CDR3 contains 8 residues. The CDR3 coding sequence is TGCAGCGCAGATACGCAGTATTTT. It yields the protein CSADTQYF.

In its sample, this clonotype was seen a few times. This rearrangement joins TRBV5-1 to TRBJ1-2; D ambiguous. This CDR3 comprises 11 residues. Germline V gene lookup returns CDR1 SGHRS and CDR2 YFSETQ. The V end lost 5 bases, the J end lost 2 bases, and 4 bases lay between the germline ends. CDR3 nucleotide sequence: TGCGCCAGCAGTCACAACTATGGCTACACCTTC. It specifies CASSHNYGYTF.

This clonotype was recorded many times. The chain recombines TRBV7-2 with TRBJ1-1; 7 bases are shared with TRBD1. The J segment lost 5 bases and the V segment lost 1 base, leaving 7 bases of the junction unmatched. The CDR3 is 15 amino acids. Germline V CDR1 and CDR2: SGHTA, FQGNSA. The CDR3 sequence: CASSLVQGGATEAFF. In DNA form, the CDR3 reads TGTGCCAGCAGCTTAGTGCAAGGGGGCGCGACTGAAGCTTTCTTT.

This clonotype was detected a few times. This chain uses TRBV28 with TRBJ2-5; TRBD2 is a possible D gene (6 bases). Germline V CDR1 and CDR2: MDHEN, SYDVKM. V gave up 8 bases and J gave up 4 bases, with 17 bases separating them. CDR3 length: 14 residues. Here the CDR3 DNA reads TGTGCCAGCGTCGCGGGGACTCCGACAGAGACCCAGTACTTC. It yields the protein CASVAGTPTETQYF.

This clonotype was seen many times. The J gene is TRBJ1-1, the V gene TRBV5-1; 9 positions match TRBD1. V gave up 0 bases and J gave up 4 bases; unmatched junction bases: 4. Germline loops: CDR1 SGHRS, CDR2 YFSETQ. The CDR3 is 15 residues long. The CDR3 here is CASSLGPGQGTEAFF. CDR3 nucleotide sequence: TGCGCCAGCAGCTTGGGACCGGGACAGGGCACTGAAGCTTTCTTT.

The chain employs TRBV30 and TRBJ1-5; 9 bases match TRBD1. V lost 4 bases to trimming and J lost 6 bases; unmatched junction nucleotides: 10. Per germline, CDR1 GTSNPN and CDR2 SVGIG (reference sequence). This CDR3 is built from 15 residues. In nucleotides, the CDR3 is TGTGCCTGGAACTCCGGACAGGGGTCAAGTCAGCCCCAGCATTTT. As protein: CAWNSGQGSSQPQHF.

This clonotype was seen only a few times. This chain joins TRBV7-6 and TRBJ1-2; D remains unclear. The germline V and J ends were trimmed by 5 bases and 2 bases, with 9 bases remaining between them. The CDR3 sequence is 13 residues long. Germline V gene lookup returns CDR1 SGHVS and CDR2 FNYEAQ. The DNA of the CDR3 is TGTGCCAGCAGCAACGACAAGAACTATGGCTACACCTTC. Translated: CASSNDKNYGYTF.

This clonotype was picked up many times. The V and J genes are TRBV24-1 and TRBJ2-1, with 7 nucleotides matching TRBD1. Germline CDR1 reads KGHDR; CDR2 reads SFDVKD. This CDR3 has 15 amino acids. J was trimmed by 6 bases and V by 2 bases; bases with no gene match: 6. The CDR3 DNA reads TGTGCCACCAGTGATTCGGGACAGATTATCAATGAGCAGTTCTTC. Its protein is CATSDSGQIINEQFF.

This clonotype showed up just a few times. The rearrangement joins TRBV20-1 to TRBJ2-3, with D maybe TRBD1 (7 bases). V shed 0 bases and J shed 7 bases, with 17 bases lying between them. CDR3 length: 15 residues. CDR1 DFQATT and CDR2 SNEGSKA come from the germline V gene (reference sequence). The CDR3 loop is CSARDRRRGLYTQYF. CDR3 DNA: TGCAGTGCTAGAGATCGCAGGAGGGGGCTATATACGCAGTATTTT.

This clonotype was recorded at least ten times. The rearrangement uses TRBV12-3 or TRBV12-4 and TRBJ2-3, with D possibly TRBD2 on 6 matching bases. Trimming cost V 5 bases and J 1 base, with 10 bases left between them. This CDR3 has 14 amino acids. The CDR3 DNA sequence: TGTGCCAGCAGTACAGGCGGGGGCACAGATACGCAGTATTTT. Translating gives CASSTGGGTDTQYF.

This clonotype has ten or more counts. The chain joins TRBV14 to TRBJ2-1, with TRBD2 as a possible D gene (5 bases). Germline CDR1 SGHDN, CDR2 FVKESK. V was cut by 1 base and J by 12 bases, with 10 bases left in between. The CDR3 has 12 residues. This CDR3 reads CASSQGSGTQFF. The CDR3 DNA is TGTGCCAGCAGCCAAGGCAGCGGTACGCAGTTCTTC.

Many counts were recorded for this clonotype. This sequence joins TRBV10-3 and TRBJ1-2, with D maybe TRBD1 (5 bases). Germline assignment: CDR1 ENHRY and CDR2 SYGVKD. The CDR3 totals 15 residues. V lost 6 bases to trimming and J lost 4 bases, with 18 bases between them. Written as DNA, the CDR3 is TGTGCCATCAGGTCGCGCTCGGCGCAGGGCTATGGCTACACCTTC. Translated, it gives CAIRSRSAQGYGYTF.

The chain couples TRBV20-1 to TRBJ1-3; D call uncertain. Trimming took 6 bases from V and 0 from J, leaving 12 bases between them. Germline assignment: CDR1 DFQATT and CDR2 SNEGSKA (reference sequence). The CDR3 covers 14 residues. This CDR3 reads CSALPDNSGNTIYF. DNA of the CDR3: TGCAGTGCGTTACCGGATAACTCTGGAAACACCATATATTTT.

This clonotype was seen more than once but under ten times. One end of the junction varies from germline; a read error may be responsible. The chain recombines TRBV11-3 with TRBJ2-5; D unresolved. Germline-derived CDR1 and CDR2 are SGHNT and YENEEA. The length of the CDR3 is 15 residues. CDR3 coding DNA: TGTGCCAGCAGCTTAGATCGGAGCTCCCAAGGGACCCAGTACTTC. Its protein product is CASSLDRSSQGTQYF. The full variable domain, with the rest looked up from reference TRBV11-3 and TRBJ2-5, is EAGVVQSPRYKIIEKKQPVAFWCNPISGHNTLYWYLQNLGQGPELLIRYENEEAVDDSQLPKDRFSAERLKGVDSTLKIQPAELGDSAVYLCASSLDRSSQGTQYFGPGTRLLVL.

This chain joins TRBV7-8 and TRBJ2-7; TRBD2 matches at 15 bases. Per germline, CDR1 SGHVS and CDR2 FQNEAQ. The CDR3 runs to 19 residues. Trimming took 4 bases from V and 0 from J; bases not matched to a gene: 10. This chain's CDR3 is CASSSWGLAGGPRSYEQYF. The CDR3 DNA sequence: TGTGCCAGCAGCTCCTGGGGACTAGCGGGAGGTCCCCGCTCCTACGAGCAGTACTTC.